These 25 T cell receptor beta chains originate from one sample sequenced in a study of blood T cell repertoires in COVID-19. Produced via immunoSEQ multiplex PCR; TCRdb's table is partial and in-frame only. The table records roughly 180,000 clones, over 70% of them present only once. The sample comprised PBMCs or T cells enriched from blood (not recorded which). The receptors come from a woman aged 40 to 49 with acute COVID-19.

CDR3 nucleotide sequence: TGTGCCAGCTCGGGACAGGGGTTAACCTCCTACGAGCAGTACTTC. Translating gives CASSGQGLTSYEQYF. The chain combines TRBV18 with TRBJ2-7, with 10 nucleotides matching TRBD1. CDR3 length: 15 residues. Trimming at V came to 6 bases and at J to 0 bases, leaving 5 bases not matched to a gene. The germline CDR1 and CDR2 sequences are KGHSH and LQKENI.

The chain uses TRBV9 and TRBJ2-7; 11 bases map to TRBD2. The ends lost 5 bases at V and 0 bases at J; junction bases unmatched: 10. Germline values: CDR1 SGDLS, CDR2 YYNGEE. The CDR3 has 17 amino acids. CDR3 nucleotide sequence: TGTGCCAGCAGGTTTGGGGGACTAGCGGAAAGCTCCTACGAGCAGTACGTC. This codes for CASRFGGLAESSYEQYV.

V gene TRBV28 combines with J gene TRBJ2-5; 7 bases agree with TRBD1. With V trimmed by 5 bases and J by 4 bases, 7 bases remained unmatched. Germline lookup yields CDR1 MDHEN and CDR2 SYDVKM. The CDR3 contains 14 residues. CDR3 loop: CASSLPGQIETQYF. The CDR3 DNA follows: TGTGCCAGCAGTCTGCCGGGACAGATAGAGACCCAGTACTTC.

The V call is TRBV3-1 (or the pseudogene TRBV3-2), the J call TRBJ1-1; D is unclear. The CDR3 sequence is 12 residues long. V lost 2 bases and J lost 6, with 7 bases in between. From germline, CDR1 is LGHDT and CDR2 YNNKEL (reference sequence). The CDR3 loop is CASSQRGAEAFF. CDR3 coding DNA: TGTGCCAGCAGCCAACGGGGAGCTGAAGCTTTCTTT.

The J gene is TRBJ2-7, the V gene TRBV5-6, with 12 nucleotides matching TRBD2. CDR1 SGHDT and CDR2 YYEEEE come from the germline V gene. CDR3 length equals 15 residues. Trimming removed 5 bases from V and 1 base from J; junction bases left unmatched: 4. CDR3: CASRIGLAGSYEQYF. As DNA, the CDR3 is TGTGCCAGCAGGATCGGACTAGCGGGGTCCTACGAGCAGTACTTC.

V usage is TRBV18 and J usage is TRBJ1-6; tentatively, D is TRBD1 (5 bases). V lost 1 base and J 0 bases, leaving 10 bases between the germline ends. CDR1 and CDR2 from the germline V gene are KGHSH and LQKENI. CDR3 length equals 17 residues. The chain's CDR3 is CASSPRGRDSYNSPLHF. In nucleotides, the CDR3 is TGTGCCAGCTCACCACGGGGCAGGGACTCCTATAATTCACCCCTCCACTTT.

This sequence joins TRBV3-1 (or the pseudogene TRBV3-2) and TRBJ2-7; 8 bases fit TRBD2. After removal of 6 bases from V and 4 bases from J, the junction contained 11 bases not matched to a gene. The CDR3 spans 15 residues. Germline V lookup: CDR1 LGHDT, CDR2 YNNKEL (reference sequence). The CDR3 bases are TGTGCCAGCAGTCCGGCCGGGACTAGGCTGTACGAGCAGTACTTC. Translating gives CASSPAGTRLYEQYF.

V usage is TRBV19 and J usage is TRBJ1-1; D not certain. This CDR3 spans 14 amino acids. With 6 bases removed from V and 3 bases from J, the gap between germline ends came to 14 bases. Germline V gene sequence: CDR1 LNHDA, CDR2 SQIVND (reference sequence). The CDR3 DNA reads TGTGCCAGTAGCTCGGGTCCATCCTACACTGAAGCTTTCTTT. This translates into CASSSGPSYTEAFF. The complete variable domain, with remaining parts taken from reference TRBV19 and TRBJ1-1, reads DGGITQSPKYLFRKEGQNVTLSCEQNLNHDAMYWYRQDPGQGLRLIYYSQIVNDFQKGDIAEGYSVSREKKESFPLTVTSAQKNPTAFYLCASSSGPSYTEAFFGQGTRLTVV.

The chain links TRBV7-9 to TRBJ2-3; the D gene is possibly TRBD1 (6 bases). Germline CDR1 and CDR2: SEHNR and FQNEAQ (reference sequence). The CDR3 has 14 residues. V was shortened by 5 bases and J by 3 bases, with 12 bases between the two germline ends. The CDR3 loop is CASSTGHQTDTQYF. For the CDR3, the DNA is TGTGCCAGCAGCACGGGACACCAGACAGATACGCAGTATTTT.

The rearrangement links TRBV5-1 to TRBJ1-6; the D gene is possibly TRBD1 (6 bases). Germline loops: CDR1 SGHRS, CDR2 YFSETQ. Between the trimmed V and J ends, which lost 3 bases and 10 bases, there was a span of 32 bases. The CDR3 covers 20 residues. The CDR3 DNA follows: TGCGCCAGCAGCTCCAAACCGGACAGCCTTGGATGGGGTCTTGGGTCACCCCTCCACTTT. It translates to CASSSKPDSLGWGLGSPLHF.

The gene calls are TRBV2 and TRBJ2-7; TRBD1 matches 12 bases. This CDR3 region has 13 residues. CDR1 and CDR2 from the germline V gene are SNHLY and FYNNEI. The ends lost 6 bases at V and 8 bases at J; junction bases unmatched: 5. Here the CDR3 reads CASRAGTGGKQYV. The CDR3 DNA follows: TGTGCCAGCAGGGCAGGGACAGGGGGCAAGCAGTACGTC.

This clone was detected once. This chain connects TRBV5-4 to TRBJ1-2; 7 bases match TRBD1. The V gene end was trimmed by 6 bases and the J gene end by 10 bases; junction bases not matched to a gene: 12. This CDR3 spans 13 amino acids. The V gene's germline CDR1 is SGHNT and CDR2 YYREEE (reference sequence). The CDR3 DNA reads as TGTGCCAGCACCTCCGGGACAGTCTACGACTACACCTTC. Amino acids: CASTSGTVYDYTF.

The chain has TRBV30 and TRBJ1-2; D uncertain. CDR1 GTSNPN and CDR2 SVGIG come from the germline V gene (reference sequence). This CDR3 spans 12 amino acids. The V end lost 5 bases, the J end lost 5 bases, and 12 bases lay between the germline ends. For the CDR3, the DNA is TGTGCCTGGGCCGCCGGGGAGTATGGCTACACCTTC. This codes for CAWAAGEYGYTF.

This chain links TRBV29-1 with TRBJ1-1, with D possibly being TRBD1 (5 bases). Trimming took off 7 bases at V and 7 bases at J, with 13 bases between the two ends. The length of the CDR3 is 11 residues. Germline V gives CDR1 SQVTM, CDR2 ANQGSEA. CDR3 DNA sequence: TGCAGCGGTACTGACAGCCGTGAAGCTTTCTTT. Residues: CSGTDSREAFF.

This clone was detected only a few times. This chain joins TRBV5-8 and TRBJ1-2, with 7 bases lining up with TRBD1. The junction had 8 bases not matched to a gene; V was cut back by 4 bases and J by 5 bases. The germline gives CDR1 SGHTS, CDR2 YDEGEE. CDR3 length equals 14 residues. The CDR3 is CASSVGQILYGYTF. CDR3 bases: TGTGCCAGCAGCGTGGGACAGATTCTTTATGGCTACACCTTC.

This clone was counted once. The chain combines TRBV25-1 with TRBJ1-5; D is uncertain. Germline V lookup: CDR1 MGHDK, CDR2 SYGVNS. V was pared by 3 bases and J by 6 bases, with 9 bases between. This CDR3 comprises 13 residues. This CDR3 reads CASSDSGSQPQHF. The CDR3 bases are TGTGCCAGCAGTGATTCGGGATCTCAGCCCCAGCATTTT.

The V call is TRBV7-2, the J call TRBJ2-1, with TRBD2 as a possible D gene (6 bases). Trimming took off 3 bases at V and 7 bases at J, with 13 bases between the two ends. Germline CDR1 is SGHTA and CDR2 is FQGNSA. The length of the CDR3 is 14 residues. Written as DNA, the CDR3 is TGTGCCAGCAGCTTGCGGGACCCCAAGAATGAGCAGTTCTTC. Translated: CASSLRDPKNEQFF.

The chain joins TRBV27 to TRBJ1-5, with TRBD1 matching 9 bases. The trim removed 6 bases at V and 1 base at J, leaving 16 bases unmatched. The CDR3 consists of 19 residues. The V gene's germline CDR1 is MNHEY and CDR2 SMNVEV (reference sequence). DNA for the CDR3: TGTGCCAGCAGCGCGAGCGGGACAGGGTTGAGGGGAAGCAATCAGCCCCAGCATTTT. It codes for CASSASGTGLRGSNQPQHF.

The chain carries TRBV5-1 and TRBJ1-5, with D possibly matching TRBD1 (6 bases). Germline CDR1 and CDR2: SGHRS and YFSETQ. V gave up 3 bases and J gave up 3 bases, with 13 bases separating them. The CDR3 has 15 amino acids. CDR3 nucleotide sequence: TGCGCCAGCAGCTCCCGGGACACCGCCAATCAGCCCCAGCATTTT. It encodes CASSSRDTANQPQHF.

The chain recombines TRBV3-1 (or the pseudogene TRBV3-2) with TRBJ2-5; tentative D call: TRBD2 (6 bases). CDR1 and CDR2 from the germline V gene are LGHDT and YNNKEL (reference sequence). Trimming took 0 bases from V and 1 from J, leaving 12 bases between them. This CDR3 contains 16 residues. CDR3 loop: CASSQEISGSQETQYF. CDR3 in DNA: TGTGCCAGCAGCCAAGAGATCAGCGGGTCCCAAGAGACCCAGTACTTC.

The chain joins TRBV18 to TRBJ1-1, with 7 bases aligning to TRBD1. Trimming removed 6 bases from V and 2 bases from J; junction bases left unmatched: 6. Looked up from germline, CDR1 is KGHSH and CDR2 is LQKENI. The CDR3 totals 14 residues. The CDR3, as DNA: TGTGCCAGCTCCCCGGACAGGCTTAACACTGAAGCTTTCTTT. This codes for CASSPDRLNTEAFF.

This sequence joins TRBV12-1 and TRBJ2-5; the table gives TRBD1 as D, unverified against the DNA. TRBV12-1 has pseudogene status. This CDR3 contains 14 residues. This chain's CDR3 is CASSPGTGKETQYF. CDR3 DNA: TGTGCCAGCAGCCCGGGGACAGGAAAAGAGACCCAGTACTTC.

V is TRBV6-5 and J is TRBJ2-7, with D perhaps matching TRBD1 (5 bases). This CDR3 has 12 residues. Trimming shortened V by 2 bases and J by 3 bases, and 5 bases separated the two germline ends. CDR1 is MNHEY and CDR2 is SVGAGI in the germline V gene. As DNA, the CDR3 is TGTGCCAGCAGTTACGACAGCTACGAGCAGTACTTC. Translation: CASSYDSYEQYF.

Worth noting for this clone: The same CDR3 is also encoded by other DNA sequences in this sample. V and J are TRBV6-5 and TRBJ1-1, with a tentative D call TRBD1 (5 bases). CDR3 length: 13 residues. Germline CDR1 and CDR2: MNHEY and SVGAGI. V was trimmed by 6 bases and J by 1 base, leaving 9 bases between them. The CDR3 region is CASSPRENTEAFF. The DNA for the CDR3 is TGTGCCAGCAGCCCCAGGGAGAACACTGAAGCTTTCTTT.

This chain links TRBV2 with TRBJ2-2; TRBD1 is a possible D gene (6 bases). This CDR3 region has 16 residues. The germline gives CDR1 SNHLY, CDR2 FYNNEI. The V and J ends lost 3 bases and 3 bases respectively, with 14 bases between them. The CDR3 protein is CASSDGYRVYTGELFF. In DNA, the CDR3 is TGTGCCAGCAGTGATGGCTACAGGGTTTACACCGGGGAGCTGTTTTTT.